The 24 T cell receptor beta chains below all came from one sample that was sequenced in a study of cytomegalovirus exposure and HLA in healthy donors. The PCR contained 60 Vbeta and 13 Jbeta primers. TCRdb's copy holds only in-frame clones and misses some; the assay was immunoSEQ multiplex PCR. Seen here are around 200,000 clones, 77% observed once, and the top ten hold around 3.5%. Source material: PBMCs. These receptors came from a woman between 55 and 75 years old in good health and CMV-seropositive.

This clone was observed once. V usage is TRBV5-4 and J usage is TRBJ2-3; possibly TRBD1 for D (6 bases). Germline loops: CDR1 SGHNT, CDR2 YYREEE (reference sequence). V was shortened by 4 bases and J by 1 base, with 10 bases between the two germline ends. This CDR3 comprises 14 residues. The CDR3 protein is CASSARTGTDTQYF. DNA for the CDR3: TGTGCCAGCAGCGCTAGGACAGGCACAGATACGCAGTATTTT.

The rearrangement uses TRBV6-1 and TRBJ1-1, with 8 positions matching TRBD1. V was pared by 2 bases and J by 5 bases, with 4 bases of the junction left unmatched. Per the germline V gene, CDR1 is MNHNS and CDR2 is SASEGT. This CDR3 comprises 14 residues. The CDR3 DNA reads TGTGCCAGCAGTGAAAGGACAGGGAAGACTGAAGCTTTCTTT. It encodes CASSERTGKTEAFF.

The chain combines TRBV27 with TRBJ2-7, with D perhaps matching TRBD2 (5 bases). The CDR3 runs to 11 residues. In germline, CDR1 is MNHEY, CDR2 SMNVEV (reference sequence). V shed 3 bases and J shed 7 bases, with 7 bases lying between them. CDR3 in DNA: TGTGCCAGCAGTTTCCGGGGAGAGCAGTACTTC. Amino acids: CASSFRGEQYF.

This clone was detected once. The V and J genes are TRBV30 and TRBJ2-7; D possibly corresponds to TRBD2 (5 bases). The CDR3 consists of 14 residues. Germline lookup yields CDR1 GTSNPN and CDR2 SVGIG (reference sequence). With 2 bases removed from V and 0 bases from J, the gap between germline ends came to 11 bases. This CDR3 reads CAWSIGGSSYEQYF. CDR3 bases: TGTGCCTGGAGTATCGGTGGGAGCTCCTACGAGCAGTACTTC.

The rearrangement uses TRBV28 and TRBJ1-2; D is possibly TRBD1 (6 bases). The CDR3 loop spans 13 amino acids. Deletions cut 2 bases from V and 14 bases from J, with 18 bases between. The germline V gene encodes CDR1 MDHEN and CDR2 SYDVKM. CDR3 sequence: CASSLTLRTARTF. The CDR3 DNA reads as TGTGCCAGCAGTTTAACCCTCCGGACAGCGCGAACCTTC.

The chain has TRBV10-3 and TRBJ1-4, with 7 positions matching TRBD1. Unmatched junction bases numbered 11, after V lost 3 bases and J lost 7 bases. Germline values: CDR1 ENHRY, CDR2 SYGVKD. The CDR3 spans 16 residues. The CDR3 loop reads CAISDGDRAGGEKLFF. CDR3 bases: TGTGCCATCAGTGATGGGGATCGGGCAGGGGGTGAAAAACTGTTTTTT.

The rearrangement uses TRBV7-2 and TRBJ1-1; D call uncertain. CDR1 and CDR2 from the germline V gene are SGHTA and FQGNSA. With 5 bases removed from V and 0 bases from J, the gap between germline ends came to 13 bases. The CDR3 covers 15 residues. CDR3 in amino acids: CASSQQSSMNTEAFF. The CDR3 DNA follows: TGTGCCAGCAGCCAACAGTCGAGTATGAACACTGAAGCTTTCTTT.

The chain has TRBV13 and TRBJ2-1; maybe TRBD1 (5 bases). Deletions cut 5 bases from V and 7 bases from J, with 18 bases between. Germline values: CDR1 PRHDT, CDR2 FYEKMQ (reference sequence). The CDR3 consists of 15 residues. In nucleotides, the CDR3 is TGTGCCAGCAGCCGATTCAACCCGCCAGGGAATGAGCAGTTCTTC. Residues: CASSRFNPPGNEQFF.

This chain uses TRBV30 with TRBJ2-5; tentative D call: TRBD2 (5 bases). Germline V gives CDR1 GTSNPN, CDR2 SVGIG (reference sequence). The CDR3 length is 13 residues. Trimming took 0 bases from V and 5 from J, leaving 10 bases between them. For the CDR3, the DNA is TGTGCCTGGAGTGTACGGTTAGCGGAGACCCAGTACTTC. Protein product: CAWSVRLAETQYF.

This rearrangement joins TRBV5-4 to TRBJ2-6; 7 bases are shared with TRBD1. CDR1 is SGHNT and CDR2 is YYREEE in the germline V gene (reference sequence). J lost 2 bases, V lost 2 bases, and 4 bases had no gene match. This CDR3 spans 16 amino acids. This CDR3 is CASSFNRGAGANVLTF. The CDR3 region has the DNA TGTGCCAGCAGCTTTAACAGGGGAGCTGGGGCCAACGTCCTGACTTTC. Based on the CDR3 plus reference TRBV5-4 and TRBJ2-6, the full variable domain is ETGVTQSPTHLIKTRGQQVTLRCSSQSGHNTVSWYQQALGQGPQFIFQYYREEENGRGNFPPRFSGLQFPNYSSELNVNALELDDSALYLCASSFNRGAGANVLTFGAGSRLTVL.

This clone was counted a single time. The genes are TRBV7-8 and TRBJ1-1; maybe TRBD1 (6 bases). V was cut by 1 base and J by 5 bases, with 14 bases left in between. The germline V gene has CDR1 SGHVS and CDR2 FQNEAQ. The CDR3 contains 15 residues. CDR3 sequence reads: CASSLDRVGGTEAFF. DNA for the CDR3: TGTGCCAGCAGCTTAGACAGGGTGGGTGGGACTGAAGCTTTCTTT.

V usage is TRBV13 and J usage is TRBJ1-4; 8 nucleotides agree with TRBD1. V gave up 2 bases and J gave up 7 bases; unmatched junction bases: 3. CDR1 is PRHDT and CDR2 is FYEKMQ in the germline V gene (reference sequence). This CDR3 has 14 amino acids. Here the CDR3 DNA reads TGTGCCAGCAGCTTACGACAGGGGAGTGAAAAACTGTTTTTT. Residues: CASSLRQGSEKLFF. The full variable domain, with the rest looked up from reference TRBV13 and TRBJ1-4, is AAGVIQSPRHLIKEKRETATLKCYPIPRHDTVYWYQQGPGQDPQFLISFYEKMQSDKGSIPDRFSAQQFSDYHSELNMSSLELGDSALYFCASSLRQGSEKLFFGSGTQLSVL.

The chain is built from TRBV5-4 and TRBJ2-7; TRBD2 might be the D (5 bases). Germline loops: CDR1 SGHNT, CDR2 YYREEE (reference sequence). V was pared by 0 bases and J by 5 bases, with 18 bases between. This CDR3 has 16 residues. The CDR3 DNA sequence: TGTGCCAGCAGCTTGGGAGGGAGCATCTTCCCGGACGAGCAGTACTTC. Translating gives CASSLGGSIFPDEQYF.

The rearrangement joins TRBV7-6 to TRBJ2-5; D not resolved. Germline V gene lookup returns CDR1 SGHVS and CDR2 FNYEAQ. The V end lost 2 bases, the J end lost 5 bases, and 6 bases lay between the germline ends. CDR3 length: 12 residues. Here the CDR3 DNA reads TGTGCCAGCAGCTTATCTTATGAGACCCAGTACTTC. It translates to CASSLSYETQYF.

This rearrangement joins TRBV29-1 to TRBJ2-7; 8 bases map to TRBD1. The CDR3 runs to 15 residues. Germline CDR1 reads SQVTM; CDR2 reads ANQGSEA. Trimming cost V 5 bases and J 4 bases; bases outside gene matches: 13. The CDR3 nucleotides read TGCAGCGTTAACCCGGGAGCAGGGGGCGTATACGAGCAGTACTTC. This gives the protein CSVNPGAGGVYEQYF.

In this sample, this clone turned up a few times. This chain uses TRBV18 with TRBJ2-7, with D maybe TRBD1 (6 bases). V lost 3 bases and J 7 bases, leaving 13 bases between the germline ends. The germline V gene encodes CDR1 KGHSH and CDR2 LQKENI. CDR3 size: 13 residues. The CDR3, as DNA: TGTGCCAGCTCACCGATACAGGGTTGGGAGCAGTACTTC. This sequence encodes CASSPIQGWEQYF.

The CDR3 coding sequence is TGTGCCAGCAGTGCACAAACAGATACGCAGTATTTT. It translates to CASSAQTDTQYF. The chain links TRBV6-6 to TRBJ2-3; D unclear. The CDR3 has 12 amino acids. V was pared by 5 bases and J by 3 bases, with 6 bases between. Germline V lookup: CDR1 MNHNY, CDR2 SVGAGI (reference sequence).

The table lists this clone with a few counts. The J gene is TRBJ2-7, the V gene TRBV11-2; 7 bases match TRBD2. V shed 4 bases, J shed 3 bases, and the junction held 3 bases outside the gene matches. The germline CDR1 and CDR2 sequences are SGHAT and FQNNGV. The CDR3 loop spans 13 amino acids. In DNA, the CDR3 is TGTGCCAGCAGCTGGGGGGGAAACTACGAGCAGTACTTC. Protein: CASSWGGNYEQYF.

CDR3 amino acids: CAWSPSREKLFF. Here the CDR3 DNA reads TGTGCCTGGAGTCCGTCGCGTGAAAAACTGTTTTTT. The rearrangement uses TRBV30 and TRBJ1-4; D call uncertain. The CDR3 sequence is 12 residues long. The germline V gene encodes CDR1 GTSNPN and CDR2 SVGIG (reference sequence). The germline V and J ends were trimmed by 2 bases and 7 bases, with 8 bases remaining between them.

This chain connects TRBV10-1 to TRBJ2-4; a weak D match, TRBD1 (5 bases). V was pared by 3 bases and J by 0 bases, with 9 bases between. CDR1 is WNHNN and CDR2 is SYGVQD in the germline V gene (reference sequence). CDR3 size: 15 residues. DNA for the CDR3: TGCGCCAGCAGTGATGACAGAATAGCCAAAAACATTCAGTACTTC. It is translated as CASSDDRIAKNIQYF.

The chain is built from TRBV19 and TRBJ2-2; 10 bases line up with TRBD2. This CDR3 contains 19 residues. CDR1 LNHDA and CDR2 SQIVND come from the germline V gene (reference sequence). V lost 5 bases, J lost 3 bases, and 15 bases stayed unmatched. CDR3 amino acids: CASSPPVYRLAGDTGELFF. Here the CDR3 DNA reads TGTGCCAGTAGTCCCCCTGTTTATAGGCTAGCGGGGGACACCGGGGAGCTGTTTTTT. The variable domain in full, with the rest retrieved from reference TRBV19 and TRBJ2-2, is DGGITQSPKYLFRKEGQNVTLSCEQNLNHDAMYWYRQDPGQGLRLIYYSQIVNDFQKGDIAEGYSVSREKKESFPLTVTSAQKNPTAFYLCASSPPVYRLAGDTGELFFGEGSRLTVL.

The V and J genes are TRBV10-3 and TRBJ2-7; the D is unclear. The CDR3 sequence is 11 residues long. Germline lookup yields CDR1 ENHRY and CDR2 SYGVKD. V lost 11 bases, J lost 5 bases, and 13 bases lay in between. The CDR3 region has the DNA TGTGCCTCCAAAGCAGGCGACGAGCAGTACTTC. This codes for CASKAGDEQYF.

In DNA form, the CDR3 reads TGTGCCAACCGCCCGGACAGAAACACTGAAGCTTTCTTT. Protein sequence: CANRPDRNTEAFF. The rearrangement links TRBV10-3 to TRBJ1-1; maybe TRBD1 (6 bases). CDR1 ENHRY and CDR2 SYGVKD come from the germline V gene. V was pared by 10 bases and J by 2 bases, with 14 bases between. The CDR3 totals 13 residues.

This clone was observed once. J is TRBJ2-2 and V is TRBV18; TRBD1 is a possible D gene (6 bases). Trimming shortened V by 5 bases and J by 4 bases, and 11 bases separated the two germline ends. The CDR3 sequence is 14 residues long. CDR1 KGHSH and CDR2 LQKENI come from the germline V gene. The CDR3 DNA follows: TGTGCCAGCTCAAGAAGCAGGGGCACCGGGGAGCTGTTTTTT. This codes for CASSRSRGTGELFF.